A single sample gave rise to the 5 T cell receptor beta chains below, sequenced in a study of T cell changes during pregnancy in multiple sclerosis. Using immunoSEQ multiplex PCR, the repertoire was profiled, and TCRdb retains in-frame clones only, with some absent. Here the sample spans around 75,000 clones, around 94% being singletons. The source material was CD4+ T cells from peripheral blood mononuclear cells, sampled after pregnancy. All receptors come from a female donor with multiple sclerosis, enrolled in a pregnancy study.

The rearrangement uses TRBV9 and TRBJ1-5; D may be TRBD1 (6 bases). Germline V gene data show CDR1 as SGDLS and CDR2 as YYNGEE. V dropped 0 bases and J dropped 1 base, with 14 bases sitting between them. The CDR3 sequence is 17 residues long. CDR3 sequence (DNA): TGTGCCAGCAGCGTAGGTCAGGGGACGGGGAGCAATCAGCCCCAGCATTTT. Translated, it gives CASSVGQGTGSNQPQHF.

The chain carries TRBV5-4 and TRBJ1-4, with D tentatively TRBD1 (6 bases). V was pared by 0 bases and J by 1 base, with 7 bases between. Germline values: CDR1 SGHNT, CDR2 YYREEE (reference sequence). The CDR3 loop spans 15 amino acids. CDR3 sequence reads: CASSLEQGTNEKLFF. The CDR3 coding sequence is TGTGCCAGCAGCTTGGAACAGGGAACTAATGAAAAACTGTTTTTT.

CDR3 sequence (DNA): TGTGCCACCCGAGACAGGCCTGAAGCTTTCTTT. This translates into CATRDRPEAFF. The chain carries TRBV28 and TRBJ1-1; maybe TRBD1 (6 bases). From germline, CDR1 is MDHEN and CDR2 SYDVKM. The ends were cut back, 10 bases at V and 6 bases at J, with 12 bases in the middle. This CDR3 is 11 amino acids long.

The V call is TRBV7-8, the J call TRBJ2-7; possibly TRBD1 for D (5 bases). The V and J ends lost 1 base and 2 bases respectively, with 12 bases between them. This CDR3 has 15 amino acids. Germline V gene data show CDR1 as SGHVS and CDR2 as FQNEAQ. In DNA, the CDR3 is TGTGCCAGCAGCTTAGATACAGGCGTCCCCTACGAGCAGTACTTC. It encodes CASSLDTGVPYEQYF.

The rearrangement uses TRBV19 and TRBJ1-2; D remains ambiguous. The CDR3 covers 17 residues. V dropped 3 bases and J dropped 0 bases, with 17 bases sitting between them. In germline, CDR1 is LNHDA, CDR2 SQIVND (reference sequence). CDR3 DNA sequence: TGTGCCAGTAGTATCTTCGGTGTCCGGGGTACTAACTATGGCTACACCTTC. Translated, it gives CASSIFGVRGTNYGYTF.